This is a list of T cell receptor beta chains from one sample in a study of OX40 agonist ivuxolimab in advanced cancers. Using immunoSEQ multiplex PCR, the repertoire was profiled, and TCRdb retains in-frame clones only, with some absent. The sample includes 15,000 to 20,000 clones, 90% of them seen just once. The specimen was CD4+ or CD8+ T cells sorted from blood, collected in a trial of the OX40 agonist ivuxolimab. The source is an adult with an advanced solid tumor such as melanoma, head and neck, liver or kidney cancer. Each CDR3 is given with its conserved first and last residue. Each record gives: CDR3 protein, CDR3 DNA, V gene, J gene, clone size, D gene. The D gene is left open where the match is weak. Expanded clones are given a class, and other clones once, few, many or no size at all.

CDR3: CAISESIGVSYGYTF
DNA: TGTGCCATCAGTGAGTCAATAGGGGTCAGCTATGGCTACACCTTC
V: TRBV10-3
J: TRBJ1-2
size: .
D: .

CDR3: CASSYAGSGANVLTF
DNA: TGTGCCAGTAGCTATGCGGGCTCTGGGGCCAACGTCCTGACTTTC
V: TRBV19
J: TRBJ2-6
size: .
D: .

CDR3: CATLSGLKTNEQFF
DNA: TGTGCTACTCTGTCGGGCCTCAAGACGAATGAGCAGTTCTTC
V: TRBV6-1
J: TRBJ2-1
size: .
D: .

CDR3: CASSPLAENNEQFF
DNA: TGTGCCAGCAGCCCTTTAGCGGAAAACAATGAGCAGTTCTTC
V: TRBV7-2
J: TRBJ2-1
size: .
D: .

CDR3: CASSRADNEKLFF
DNA: TGTGCCAGCAGCCGGGCAGATAATGAAAAACTGTTTTTT
V: TRBV28
J: TRBJ1-4
size: .
D: .

CDR3: CASSVTYEQYF
DNA: TGTGCCAGCAGCGTTACCTACGAGCAGTACTTC
V: TRBV5-4
J: TRBJ2-7
size: .
D: .

CDR3: CASSPTDFHYYGYTF
DNA: TGTGCCAGCAGCCCGACGGACTTCCATTACTATGGCTACACCTTC
V: TRBV27
J: TRBJ1-2
size: .
D: .

CDR3: CASSLPSFWDTGELFF
DNA: TGTGCCAGCAGCCTTCCTAGTTTCTGGGACACCGGGGAGCTGTTTTTT
V: TRBV7-8
J: TRBJ2-2
size: once
D: .

CDR3: CASSTKGEQYF
DNA: TGTGCCAGCAGCACCAAGGGGGAGCAGTACTTC
V: TRBV9
J: TRBJ2-7
size: .
D: .

CDR3: CASSLNRPGLEGWRHEQYF
DNA: TGTGCCAGCAGCTTGAATAGGCCGGGACTAGAAGGCTGGCGACACGAGCAGTACTTC
V: TRBV7-9
J: TRBJ2-7
size: .
D: TRBD2

CDR3: CATSTGEVNTGELFF
DNA: TGTGCCACTTCGACAGGGGAGGTGAACACCGGGGAGCTGTTTTTT
V: TRBV19
J: TRBJ2-2
size: .
D: TRBD1

CDR3: CASSIGGYQPQHF
DNA: TGTGCCAGTAGTATCGGAGGGTACCAGCCCCAGCATTTT
V: TRBV19
J: TRBJ1-5
size: .
D: .

CDR3: CASSLATGGSYEQYF
DNA: TGTGCCAGCAGCTTGGCGACAGGGGGCTCCTACGAGCAGTACTTC
V: TRBV5-4
J: TRBJ2-7
size: .
D: TRBD1

CDR3: CASSEGFGAGYEQYF
DNA: TGTGCCAGCAGTGAAGGATTTGGGGCAGGCTACGAACAGTACTTC
V: TRBV6-1
J: TRBJ2-7
size: .
D: .

CDR3: CASSLLRPNEQFF
DNA: TGTGCCAGCAGCTTGCTCAGGCCCAATGAGCAGTTCTTC
V: TRBV7-2
J: TRBJ2-1
size: .
D: .

CDR3: CASSAGLLGTYEQYF
DNA: TGTGCCAGCAGCGCGGGACTTCTTGGGACCTACGAGCAGTACTTC
V: TRBV9
J: TRBJ2-7
size: large
D: .

CDR3: CASSSMEVVDTGELFF
DNA: TGTGCCAGCAGTTCCATGGAGGTTGTAGACACCGGGGAGCTGTTTTTT
V: TRBV27
J: TRBJ2-2
size: .
D: .

CDR3: CASSVSPGGNEQFF
DNA: TGTGCCAGCAGTGTTAGCCCAGGCGGCAATGAGCAGTTCTTC
V: TRBV6-4
J: TRBJ2-1
size: .
D: .

CDR3: CASWDYSNIQYF
DNA: TGTGCCAGCTGGGATTATTCAAACATTCAGTACTTC
V: TRBV2
J: TRBJ2-4
size: .
D: .

CDR3: CASSPRAEAYNEQFF
DNA: TGTGCCAGCAGTCCCCGGGCGGAGGCCTACAATGAGCAGTTCTTC
V: TRBV6-5
J: TRBJ2-1
size: .
D: .

CDR3: CASSNRDMYVETQYF
DNA: TGTGCCAGCAGCAACCGGGACATGTACGTGGAGACCCAGTACTTC
V: TRBV21-1
J: TRBJ2-5
size: once
D: .

CDR3: CASSPDYEQYF
DNA: TGTGCCAGCAGCCCAGACTACGAGCAGTACTTC
V: TRBV7-8
J: TRBJ2-7
size: .
D: .

CDR3: CASSLQRTGELFF
DNA: TGTGCCAGCAGTCTTCAGCGCACCGGGGAGCTGTTTTTT
V: TRBV28
J: TRBJ2-2
size: .
D: .

CDR3: CASGGNTIYF
DNA: TGTGCCAGCGGGGGAAACACCATATATTTT
V: TRBV2
J: TRBJ1-3
size: .
D: .

CDR3: CASSPGTGSEAFF
DNA: TGTGCCAGCAGCCCGGGGACAGGGTCTGAAGCTTTCTTT
V: TRBV11-1
J: TRBJ1-1
size: .
D: TRBD1

CDR3: CASSLIRRAGTGELFF
DNA: TGCGCCAGCAGCTTGATCCGCAGAGCCGGGACCGGGGAGCTGTTTTTT
V: TRBV5-1
J: TRBJ2-2
size: .
D: .

CDR3: CASSLGPQGAGGYTF
DNA: TGTGCCAGCAGCTTAGGACCCCAGGGGGCAGGCGGCTACACCTTC
V: TRBV7-3
J: TRBJ1-2
size: .
D: TRBD1

CDR3: CASSSGPGGYEQYF
DNA: TGTGCCAGCAGCTCCGGACCGGGGGGCTACGAGCAGTACTTC
V: TRBV11-3
J: TRBJ2-7
size: .
D: TRBD2

CDR3: CASSFGTGLATNEKLFF
DNA: TGTGCCAGCAGCTTCGGGACAGGTCTTGCAACTAATGAAAAACTGTTTTTT
V: TRBV9
J: TRBJ1-4
size: .
D: TRBD1

CDR3: CASSSGGSREQYF
DNA: TGTGCCAGCAGTTCAGGGGGGAGTAGGGAGCAGTACTTC
V: TRBV7-9
J: TRBJ2-7
size: medium-sized
D: .

CDR3: CASSQRDRGYSPLHF
DNA: TGCGCCAGCAGCCAGCGGGACAGGGGGTATTCACCCCTCCACTTT
V: TRBV4-3
J: TRBJ1-6
size: .
D: TRBD1

CDR3: CASSLESGYYEQYF
DNA: TGTGCCAGCAGCTTGGAGAGCGGATACTACGAGCAGTACTTC
V: TRBV5-5
J: TRBJ2-7
size: .
D: .

CDR3: CASSLEAAGYEQYF
DNA: TGTGCCAGCAGCTTGGAGGCGGCGGGGTACGAGCAGTACTTC
V: TRBV5-4
J: TRBJ2-7
size: .
D: .

CDR3: CASSLVVGRHSGANVLTF
DNA: TGTGCCAGCAGCTTAGTCGTTGGGCGGCACTCTGGGGCCAACGTCCTGACTTTC
V: TRBV7-2
J: TRBJ2-6
size: once
D: .

CDR3: CASNGRTYSNQPQHF
DNA: TGTGCCAGCAATGGGCGGACCTATAGCAATCAGCCCCAGCATTTT
V: TRBV28
J: TRBJ1-5
size: .
D: .